The entry that follows covers one T cell receptor beta chain sequence. These data originate in a study of cytomegalovirus exposure and HLA in healthy donors. V was clipped by 4 bases and J by 3 bases, with 7 bases between them. The CDR3 covers 12 residues. Germline V gene sequence: CDR1 SQVTM, CDR2 ANQGSEA. Primers: 60 Vbeta forward and 13 Jbeta reverse. Sequencing was performed with immunoSEQ multiplex PCR; in TCRdb, only in-frame clones are kept and a portion is missing. The sample shows about 150,000 clones, roughly 77% of them seen only once. The TCR comes from a man younger than 40 in good health and CMV-seropositive. The chain links TRBV29-1 to TRBJ1-3; D unclear. The sequencing input was PBMCs. CDR3 amino acids: CSVGGLGNTIYF. CDR3 in DNA: TGCAGCGTTGGAGGGCTTGGAAACACCATATATTTT.